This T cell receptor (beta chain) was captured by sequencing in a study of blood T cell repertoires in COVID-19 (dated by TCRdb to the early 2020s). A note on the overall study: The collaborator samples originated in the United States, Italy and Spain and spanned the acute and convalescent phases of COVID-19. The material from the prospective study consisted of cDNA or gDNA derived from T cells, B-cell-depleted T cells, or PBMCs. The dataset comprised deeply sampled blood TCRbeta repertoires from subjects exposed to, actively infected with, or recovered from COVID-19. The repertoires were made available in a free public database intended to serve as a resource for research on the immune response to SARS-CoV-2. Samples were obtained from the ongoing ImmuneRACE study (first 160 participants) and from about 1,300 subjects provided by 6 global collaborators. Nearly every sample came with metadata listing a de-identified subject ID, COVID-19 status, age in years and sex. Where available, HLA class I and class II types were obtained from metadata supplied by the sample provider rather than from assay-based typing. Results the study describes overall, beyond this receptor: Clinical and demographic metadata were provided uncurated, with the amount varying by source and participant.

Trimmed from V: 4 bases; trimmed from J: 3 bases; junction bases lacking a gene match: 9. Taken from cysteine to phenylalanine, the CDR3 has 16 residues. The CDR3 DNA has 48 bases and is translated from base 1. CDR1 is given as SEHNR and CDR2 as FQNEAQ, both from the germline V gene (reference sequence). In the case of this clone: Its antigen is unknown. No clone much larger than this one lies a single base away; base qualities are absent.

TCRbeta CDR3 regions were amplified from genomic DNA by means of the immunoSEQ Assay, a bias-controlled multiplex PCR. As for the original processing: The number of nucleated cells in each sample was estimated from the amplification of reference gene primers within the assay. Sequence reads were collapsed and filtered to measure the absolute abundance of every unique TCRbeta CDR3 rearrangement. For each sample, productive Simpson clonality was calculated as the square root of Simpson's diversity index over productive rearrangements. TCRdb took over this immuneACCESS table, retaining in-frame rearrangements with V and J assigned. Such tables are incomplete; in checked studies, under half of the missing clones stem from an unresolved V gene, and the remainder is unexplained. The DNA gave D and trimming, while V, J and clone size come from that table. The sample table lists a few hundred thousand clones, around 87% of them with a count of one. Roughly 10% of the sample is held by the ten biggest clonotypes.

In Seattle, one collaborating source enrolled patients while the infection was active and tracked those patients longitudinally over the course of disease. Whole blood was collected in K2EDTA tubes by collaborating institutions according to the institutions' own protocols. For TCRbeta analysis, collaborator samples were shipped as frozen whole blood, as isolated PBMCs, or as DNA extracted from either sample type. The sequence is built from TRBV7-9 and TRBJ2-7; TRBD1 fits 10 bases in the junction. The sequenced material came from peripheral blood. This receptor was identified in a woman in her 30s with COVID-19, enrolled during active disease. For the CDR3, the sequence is CASSSTTRTGGYEQYF. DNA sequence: TGTGCCAGCAGCTCGACTACCCGGACAGGGGGCTACGAGCAGTACTTC.